This section outlines one TCR beta chain sequence together with its context. The data were taken from a study of control samples from healthy donors and cancer patients. This table comes from immunoSEQ multiplex PCR, and its TCRdb copy is limited to in-frame clones, with some not included. The table shows roughly 100,000 clones, with approximately 90% occurring only once. This TCR was sampled from a man aged 55 to 69 with lung cancer. Sequencing was carried out using PBMCs.

The CDR3 loop is CASGEGGGYNEQFF. CDR3 bases: TGTGCCAGCGGGGAGGGAGGAGGGTACAATGAGCAGTTCTTC. The V gene is TRBV2, the J gene TRBJ2-1; 7 bases fit TRBD2. V lost 8 bases and J lost 4; bases outside the gene matches: 8. The CDR3 sequence is 14 residues long. The germline V gene has CDR1 SNHLY and CDR2 FYNNEI.